This T cell receptor (beta chain) was profiled in a study of T cell responses to AZD1222 COVID-19 vaccine. To note about this clone: Its cognate antigen is unknown.

Only in-frame clones appear in the TCRdb table, and some are missing; sequencing was by immunoSEQ multiplex PCR. The sample consists of 100,000 or so clones, around 90% of them appearing once. The germline V and J ends were trimmed by 1 base and 4 bases, with 18 bases remaining between them. The CDR3 has 17 residues. The germline gives CDR1 SGHNT, CDR2 YENEEA. Study-wide points: The donor cohort was predominantly white British with a female majority, and clonal diversity may have been underestimated.

This chain connects TRBV11-3 to TRBJ2-3, with D possibly TRBD2 on 6 matching bases. The sample here was peripheral blood, taken on day 0 of AZD1222 vaccination. The TCR originated in an adult in good health. The CDR3 reads CASSLVRSLASADTQYF. CDR3 in DNA: TGTGCCAGCAGCTTAGTTCGGAGCCTAGCGTCGGCAGATACGCAGTATTTT.